The rows below give T cell receptor beta chains drawn from one sample of a study of CD8 T cells in ankylosing spondylitis. TCRdb ran MiXCR on the 5' RACE reads and lists one entry per CDR3 protein. The sample lists roughly 470,000 distinct CDR3 sequences; roughly 26% were seen once. Sequences were obtained from blood, either unsorted or a sorted T cell fraction (not recorded which). The receptor source for this set is a male donor with ankylosing spondylitis. Each CDR3 is given with its conserved first and last residue. The D gene is left open where the match is weak. Clone size is stated in some rows and not others, as once, few, many or a class when expanded.

-,TRBV5-4,TRBJ2-6,-,CASSSPGSGANVLTF,TGTGCCAGCAGCTCCCCGGGCTCTGGGGCCAACGTCCTGACTTTC
few,TRBV18,TRBJ2-1,-,CASSRQSSYNEQFF,TGTGCCAGCTCACGACAGAGCTCCTACAATGAGCAGTTCTTC
few,TRBV11-2,TRBJ1-1,-,CASSFQAMNTEAFF,TGTGCCAGCAGCTTCCAGGCAATGAACACTGAAGCTTTCTTT
-,TRBV12-3/TRBV12-4,TRBJ2-7,TRBD1,CASSVQGAGEQYF,TGTGCCAGCAGCGTTCAGGGGGCGGGGGAGCAGTACTTC
few,TRBV12-3/TRBV12-4,TRBJ2-1,-,CATMGSAYNEQFF,TGTGCCACCATGGGGTCCGCCTACAATGAGCAGTTCTTC
-,TRBV20-1,TRBJ2-2,TRBD2,CSATGLAGAPGELFF,TGCAGTGCTACCGGACTAGCGGGAGCCCCCGGGGAGCTGTTTTTT
-,TRBV15,TRBJ1-1,TRBD1,CATSRDLGPGGTEAFF,TGTGCCACCAGCAGAGATCTTGGGCCAGGGGGGACTGAAGCTTTCTTT
-,TRBV20-1,TRBJ2-1,-,CSAELLGGGSYNEQFF,TGCAGTGCTGAATTATTAGGAGGAGGCTCCTACAATGAGCAGTTCTTC
-,TRBV27,TRBJ2-1,TRBD2,CASSLTARAGGYNEQFF,TGTGCCAGCAGTCTCACTGCTAGGGCGGGAGGCTACAATGAGCAGTTCTTC
few,TRBV4-2,TRBJ1-4,-,CASSQAPGKNEKLFF,TGTGCCAGCAGCCAAGCTCCGGGGAAGAATGAAAAACTGTTTTTT
few,TRBV12-3/TRBV12-4,TRBJ1-3,-,CASSTRPRSGNTIYF,TGTGCCAGCAGCACCAGGCCCCGCTCTGGAAACACCATATATTTT
-,TRBV20-1,TRBJ2-7,TRBD2,CSASNDRAGGSYEQYF,TGCAGTGCTAGTAACGATCGGGCGGGAGGATCCTACGAGCAGTACTTC
few,TRBV9,TRBJ1-4,TRBD1,CASSVRTGEQEKLFF,TGTGCCAGCAGCGTCAGGACAGGGGAGCAGGAAAAACTGTTTTTT
few,TRBV5-1,TRBJ2-3,TRBD2,CASSPLLSGSTDTQYF,TGCGCCAGCAGCCCCCTACTTAGCGGGAGCACAGATACGCAGTATTTT
-,TRBV3-1,TRBJ1-1,TRBD1,CASSPTTGIMNTEAFF,TGTGCCAGCAGCCCCACGACAGGGATCATGAACACTGAAGCTTTCTTT
-,TRBV5-4,TRBJ2-3,-,CASSLAALDTQYF,TGTGCCAGCAGCTTGGCGGCCCTCGATACGCAGTATTTT
-,TRBV11-2,TRBJ2-1,-,CASRTPGRASYNEQFF,TGTGCCAGCAGAACGCCGGGACGGGCCTCCTACAATGAGCAGTTCTTC
-,TRBV5-5,TRBJ2-6,-,CASSSGDSGANVLTF,TGTGCCAGCAGCTCTGGAGACTCTGGGGCCAACGTCCTGACTTTC
-,TRBV10-3,TRBJ2-1,-,CAISGRGRSSYNEQFF,TGTGCCATCAGTGGAAGGGGTCGGAGCTCCTACAATGAGCAGTTCTTC
few,TRBV12-3/TRBV12-4,TRBJ2-1,TRBD1,CASRLGTGVFNEQFF,TGTGCCAGCAGACTCGGGACAGGGGTTTTCAATGAGCAGTTCTTC
-,TRBV18,TRBJ1-2,TRBD1,CASSPSGRGLSGYTF,TGTGCCAGCTCACCGAGCGGCAGGGGGCTGAGCGGCTACACCTTC
-,TRBV5-4,TRBJ2-1,-,CASTSWGDEQFF,TGTGCCAGCACCTCCTGGGGTGATGAGCAGTTCTTC
-,TRBV7-2,TRBJ2-7,-,CASSLGQPYEQYF,TGTGCCAGCAGCTTAGGACAGCCCTACGAGCAGTACTTC
many,TRBV5-1,TRBJ2-1,-,CASRWSSYNEQFF,TGCGCCAGCCGGTGGAGCTCCTACAATGAGCAGTTCTTC
-,TRBV2,TRBJ2-3,TRBD2,CASKLGGSRDTQYF,TGTGCCAGCAAGTTGGGCGGGAGTAGGGATACGCAGTATTTT
-,TRBV12-3/TRBV12-4,TRBJ2-1,-,CASRGRVVSYNEQFF,TGTGCCAGCAGGGGCAGGGTTGTCTCCTACAATGAGCAGTTCTTC
few,TRBV12-3/TRBV12-4,TRBJ1-2,-,CASSPRQATGYTF,TGTGCCAGCAGCCCTAGACAGGCCACAGGCTACACCTTC